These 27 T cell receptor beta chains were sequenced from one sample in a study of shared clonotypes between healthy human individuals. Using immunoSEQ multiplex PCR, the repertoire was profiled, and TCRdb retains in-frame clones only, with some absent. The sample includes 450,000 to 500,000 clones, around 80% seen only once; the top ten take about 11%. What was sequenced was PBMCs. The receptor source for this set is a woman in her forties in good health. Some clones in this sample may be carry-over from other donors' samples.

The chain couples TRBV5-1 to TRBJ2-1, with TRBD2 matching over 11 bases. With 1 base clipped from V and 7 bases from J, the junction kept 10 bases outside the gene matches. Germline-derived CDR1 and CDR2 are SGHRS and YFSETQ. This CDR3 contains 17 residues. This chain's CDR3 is CASSLQTSGSVWNEQFF. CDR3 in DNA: TGCGCCAGCAGCTTGCAAACTAGCGGGAGTGTTTGGAATGAGCAGTTCTTC. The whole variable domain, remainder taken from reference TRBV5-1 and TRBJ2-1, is KAGVTQTPRYLIKTRGQQVTLSCSPISGHRSVSWYQQTPGQGLQFLFEYFSETQRNKGNFPGRFSGRQFSNSRSEMNVSTLELGDSALYLCASSLQTSGSVWNEQFFGPGTRLTVL.

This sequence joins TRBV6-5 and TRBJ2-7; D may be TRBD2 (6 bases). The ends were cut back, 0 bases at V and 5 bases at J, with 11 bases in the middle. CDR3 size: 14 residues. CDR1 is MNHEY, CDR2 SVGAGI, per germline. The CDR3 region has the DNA TGTGCCAGCAGTTACTCGCGGGGCCTAAACGAGCAGTACTTC. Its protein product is CASSYSRGLNEQYF.

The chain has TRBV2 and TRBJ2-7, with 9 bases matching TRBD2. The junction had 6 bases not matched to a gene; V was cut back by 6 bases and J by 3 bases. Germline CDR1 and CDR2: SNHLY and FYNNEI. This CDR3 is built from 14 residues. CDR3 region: CASRVAGANYEQYF. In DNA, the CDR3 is TGTGCCAGCAGAGTAGCGGGGGCGAACTACGAGCAGTACTTC.

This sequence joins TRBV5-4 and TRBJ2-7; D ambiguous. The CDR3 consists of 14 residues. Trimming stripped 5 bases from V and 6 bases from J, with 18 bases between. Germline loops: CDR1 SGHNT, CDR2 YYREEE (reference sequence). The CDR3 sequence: CASSLGPGSAEQYF. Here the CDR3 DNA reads TGTGCCAGCAGTCTCGGGCCGGGCTCGGCCGAGCAGTACTTC.

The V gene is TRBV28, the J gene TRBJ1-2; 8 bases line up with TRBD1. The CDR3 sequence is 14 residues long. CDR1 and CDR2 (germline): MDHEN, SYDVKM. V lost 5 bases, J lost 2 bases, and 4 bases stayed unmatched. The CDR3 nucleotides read TGTGCCAGCAGTCCAGACAGGGGAAACTATGGCTACACCTTC. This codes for CASSPDRGNYGYTF.

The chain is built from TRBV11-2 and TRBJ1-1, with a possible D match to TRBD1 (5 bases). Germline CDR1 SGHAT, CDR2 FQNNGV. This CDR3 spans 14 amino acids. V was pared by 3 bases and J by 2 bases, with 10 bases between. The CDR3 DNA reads TGTGCCAGCAGCTTCCCGACAGCCAACACTGAAGCTTTCTTT. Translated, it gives CASSFPTANTEAFF.

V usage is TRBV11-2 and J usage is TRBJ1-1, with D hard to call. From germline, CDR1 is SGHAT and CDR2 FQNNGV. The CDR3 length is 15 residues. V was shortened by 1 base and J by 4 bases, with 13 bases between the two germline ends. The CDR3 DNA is TGTGCCAGCAGCTTAGTATCGGGAGTGAGCACTGAAGCTTTCTTT. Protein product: CASSLVSGVSTEAFF.

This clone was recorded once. This chain's CDR3 is CASSVRSIGTEAFF. The CDR3 bases are TGTGCCAGCAGCGTTCGCTCAATTGGGACTGAAGCTTTCTTT. The V gene is TRBV9, the J gene TRBJ1-1; D is ambiguous. Trimming removed 2 bases from V and 5 bases from J, with 13 bases in between. This CDR3 comprises 14 residues. Germline CDR1 SGDLS, CDR2 YYNGEE.

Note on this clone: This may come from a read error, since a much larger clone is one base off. The CDR3 nucleotides are TGTGCCAGCAGCTTTAGCGGGGCCTCCTACAATGAGCAGTTCTTC. As protein: CASSFSGASYNEQFF. The chain carries TRBV11-2 and TRBJ2-1; 8 bases agree with TRBD2. The CDR3 sequence is 15 residues long. V lost 3 bases and J lost 0; bases outside the gene matches: 1. Germline V gene sequence: CDR1 SGHAT, CDR2 FQNNGV.

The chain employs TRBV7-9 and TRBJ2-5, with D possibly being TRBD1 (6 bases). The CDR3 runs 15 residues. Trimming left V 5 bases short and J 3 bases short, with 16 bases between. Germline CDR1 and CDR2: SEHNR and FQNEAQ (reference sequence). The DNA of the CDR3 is TGTGCCAGCAGCCCCGGGACATACTTAGAAGAGACCCAGTACTTC. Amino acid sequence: CASSPGTYLEETQYF.

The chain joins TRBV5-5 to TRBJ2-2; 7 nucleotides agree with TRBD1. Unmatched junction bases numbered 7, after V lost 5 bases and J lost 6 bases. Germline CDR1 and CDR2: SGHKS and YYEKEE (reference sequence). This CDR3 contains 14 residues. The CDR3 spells CASRHRQGPGELFF. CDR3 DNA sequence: TGTGCCAGCAGGCACAGACAGGGTCCCGGGGAGCTGTTTTTT.

DNA of the CDR3: TGTGCCAGCAGCTTATTGGGACAGCCACCCTACGAGCAGTACTTC. Translation: CASSLLGQPPYEQYF. The chain combines TRBV13 with TRBJ2-5; 7 nucleotides agree with TRBD1. Gene TRBJ2-7 matches the end of the DNA better, so the J call may be wrong. The CDR3 consists of 15 residues. Per germline, CDR1 PRHDT and CDR2 FYEKMQ (reference sequence).

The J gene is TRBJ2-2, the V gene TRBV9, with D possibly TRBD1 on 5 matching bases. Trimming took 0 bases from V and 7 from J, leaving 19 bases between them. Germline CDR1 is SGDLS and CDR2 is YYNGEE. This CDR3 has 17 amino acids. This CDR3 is CASSVGGRGSIGGELFF. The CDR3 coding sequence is TGTGCCAGCAGCGTAGGAGGAAGGGGATCCATAGGCGGGGAGCTGTTTTTT.

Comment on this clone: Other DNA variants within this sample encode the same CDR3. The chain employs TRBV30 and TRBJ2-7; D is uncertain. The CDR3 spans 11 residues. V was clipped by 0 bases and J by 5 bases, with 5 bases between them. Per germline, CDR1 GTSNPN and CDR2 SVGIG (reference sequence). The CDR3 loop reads CAWSVGNEQYF. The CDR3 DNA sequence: TGTGCCTGGAGTGTAGGGAACGAGCAGTACTTC. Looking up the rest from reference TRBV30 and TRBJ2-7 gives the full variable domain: SQTIHQWPATLVQPVGSPLSLECTVEGTSNPNLYWYRQAAGRGLQLLFYSVGIGQISSEVPQNLSASRPQDRQFILSSKKLLLSDSGFYLCAWSVGNEQYFGPGTRLTVT.

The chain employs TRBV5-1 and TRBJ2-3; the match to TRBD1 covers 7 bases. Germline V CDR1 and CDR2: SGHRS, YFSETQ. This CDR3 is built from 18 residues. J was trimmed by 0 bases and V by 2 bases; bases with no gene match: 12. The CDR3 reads CASSFMTGSSTSTDTQYF. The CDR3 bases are TGCGCCAGCAGCTTTATGACAGGGAGCTCGACTAGCACAGATACGCAGTATTTT.

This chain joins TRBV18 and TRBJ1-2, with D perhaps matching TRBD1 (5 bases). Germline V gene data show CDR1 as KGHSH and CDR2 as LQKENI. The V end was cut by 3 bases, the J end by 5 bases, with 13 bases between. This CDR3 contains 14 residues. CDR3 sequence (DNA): TGTGCCAGCTCACCCGGCGGCGAGGGGTATGGCTACACCTTC. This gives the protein CASSPGGEGYGYTF.

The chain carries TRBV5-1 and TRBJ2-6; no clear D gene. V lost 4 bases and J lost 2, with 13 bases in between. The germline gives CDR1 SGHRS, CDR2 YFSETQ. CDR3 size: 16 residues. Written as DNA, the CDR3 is TGCGCCAGCAGCCCCTTTTCCGCCGCTGGGGCCAACGTCCTGACTTTC. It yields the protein CASSPFSAAGANVLTF.

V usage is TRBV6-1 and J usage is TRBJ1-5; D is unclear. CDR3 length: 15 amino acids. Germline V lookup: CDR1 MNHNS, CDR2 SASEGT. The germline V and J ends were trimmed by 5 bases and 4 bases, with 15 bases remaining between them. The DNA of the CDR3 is TGTGCCAGCAGTCCCTCGGCGCACACTAATCAGCCCCAGCATTTT. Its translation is CASSPSAHTNQPQHF.

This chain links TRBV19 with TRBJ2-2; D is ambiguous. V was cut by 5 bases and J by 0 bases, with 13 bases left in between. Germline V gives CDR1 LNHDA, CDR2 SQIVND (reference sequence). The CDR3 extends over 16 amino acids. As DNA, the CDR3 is TGTGCCAGTAGTTCCCAACCGGCCCCGAACACCGGGGAGCTGTTTTTT. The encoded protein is CASSSQPAPNTGELFF.

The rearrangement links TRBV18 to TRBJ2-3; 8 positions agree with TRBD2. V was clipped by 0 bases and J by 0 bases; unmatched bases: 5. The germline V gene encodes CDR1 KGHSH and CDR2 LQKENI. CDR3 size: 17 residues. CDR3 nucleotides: TGTGCCAGCTCACCACCGGGGCTAGCGGGCAGCACAGATACGCAGTATTTT. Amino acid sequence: CASSPPGLAGSTDTQYF.

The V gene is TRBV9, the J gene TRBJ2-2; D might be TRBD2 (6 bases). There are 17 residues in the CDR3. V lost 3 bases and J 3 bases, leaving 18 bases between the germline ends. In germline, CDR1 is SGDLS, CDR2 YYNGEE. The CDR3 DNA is TGTGCCAGCAGCGACCGGGACTCAGGAGGCGACACCGGGGAGCTGTTTTTT. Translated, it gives CASSDRDSGGDTGELFF.

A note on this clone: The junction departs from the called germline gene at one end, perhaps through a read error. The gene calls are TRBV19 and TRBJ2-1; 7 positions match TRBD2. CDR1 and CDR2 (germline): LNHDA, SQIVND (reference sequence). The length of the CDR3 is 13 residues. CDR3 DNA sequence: TGTGCCAGTAGTACCGCTCTAGGACTAGTACGGGTCTTC. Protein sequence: CASSTALGLVRVF.

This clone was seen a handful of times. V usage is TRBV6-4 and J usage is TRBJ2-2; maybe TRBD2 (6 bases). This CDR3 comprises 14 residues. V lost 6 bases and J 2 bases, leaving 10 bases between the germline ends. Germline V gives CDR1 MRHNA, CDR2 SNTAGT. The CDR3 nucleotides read TGTGCCAGCAGCCGGGGGATAAACACCGGGGAGCTGTTTTTT. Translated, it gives CASSRGINTGELFF.

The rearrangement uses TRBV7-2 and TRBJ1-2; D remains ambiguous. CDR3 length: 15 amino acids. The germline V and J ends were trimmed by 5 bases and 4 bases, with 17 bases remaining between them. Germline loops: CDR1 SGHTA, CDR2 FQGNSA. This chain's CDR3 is CASSRDGNTFYGYTF. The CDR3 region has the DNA TGTGCCAGCAGCCGGGATGGCAACACCTTCTATGGCTACACCTTC.

The CDR3 bases are TGTGCCAGCAGCTTGAGGTACAGGGACTCTGAGACCCAGTACTTC. It encodes CASSLRYRDSETQYF. This sequence joins TRBV5-5 and TRBJ2-5, with D possibly called TRBD1 or TRBD2 (6 bases each). The CDR3 has 15 residues. V was clipped by 1 base and J by 5 bases, with 15 bases between them. CDR1 SGHKS and CDR2 YYEKEE come from the germline V gene (reference sequence).

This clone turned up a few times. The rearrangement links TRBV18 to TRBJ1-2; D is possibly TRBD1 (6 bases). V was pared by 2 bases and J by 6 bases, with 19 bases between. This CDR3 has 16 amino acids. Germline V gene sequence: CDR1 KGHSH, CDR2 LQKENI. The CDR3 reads CASSPSRGGSLDGYTF. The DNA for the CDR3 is TGTGCCAGCTCACCATCTCGAGGGGGAAGTTTGGATGGCTACACCTTC.

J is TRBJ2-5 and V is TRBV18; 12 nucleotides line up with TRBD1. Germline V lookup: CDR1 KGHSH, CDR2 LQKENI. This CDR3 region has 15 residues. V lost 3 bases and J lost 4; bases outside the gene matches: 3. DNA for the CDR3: TGTGCCAGCTCACCGGGACAGGGGGCAAGAGAGACCCAGTACTTC. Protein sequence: CASSPGQGARETQYF.